These T cell receptor beta chains were read from a single sample in a study of T cell responses to AZD1222 COVID-19 vaccine. Measured with immunoSEQ multiplex PCR; TCRdb has only the in-frame clones, and not every one. This table has under 150,000 clones, about 90% appearing once. The sequencing used peripheral blood, collected 28 days after the second AZD1222 dose. These receptors were obtained from an adult who received the AZD1222 COVID-19 vaccine. The CDR3 runs from the conserved cysteine through the conserved F or W. D genes are given only for firm matches. Size tells how often a clone was seen (once, few, many) or the class of an expanded clone, and some rows leave it out.

cdr3_length: 15; v_call: TRBV19; d_call: -; j_call: TRBJ2-2; clone_size: -; cdr3_nt: TGTGCCAGTAGTACGGGACTCCCTAACACCGGGGAGCTGTTTTTT; cdr3_aa: CASSTGLPNTGELFF
cdr3_length: 15; v_call: TRBV9; d_call: -; j_call: TRBJ1-2; clone_size: -; cdr3_nt: TGTGCCAGCAGCGCACCCCTAGGAGGGGGCTATGGCTACACCTTC; cdr3_aa: CASSAPLGGGYGYTF
cdr3_length: 18; v_call: TRBV3-1/TRBV3-2; d_call: -; j_call: TRBJ1-4; clone_size: -; cdr3_nt: TGTGCCAGCAGCCACTCTAATATGGGTGGAATTCGGTTTGAAAAACTGTTTTTT; cdr3_aa: CASSHSNMGGIRFEKLFF
cdr3_length: 16; v_call: TRBV27; d_call: -; j_call: TRBJ1-2; clone_size: once; cdr3_nt: TGTGCCAGCAGTGAACGGACAGACTGGTTTAACTATGGCTACACCTTC; cdr3_aa: CASSERTDWFNYGYTF
cdr3_length: 14; v_call: TRBV7-2; d_call: -; j_call: TRBJ2-1; clone_size: -; cdr3_nt: TGTGCCAGCAGCCTGTCCGGAACAAACAATGAGCAGTTCTTC; cdr3_aa: CASSLSGTNNEQFF
cdr3_length: 12; v_call: TRBV12-3/TRBV12-4; d_call: -; j_call: TRBJ1-2; clone_size: once; cdr3_nt: TGTGCCAGCAGTAGGACAGCTTATGGCTACACCTTC; cdr3_aa: CASSRTAYGYTF
cdr3_length: 18; v_call: TRBV5-1; d_call: -; j_call: TRBJ1-4; clone_size: -; cdr3_nt: TGCGCCAGCAGCTCGAATCCACCCCGGGCTGCAACTAATGAAAAACTGTTTTTT; cdr3_aa: CASSSNPPRAATNEKLFF
cdr3_length: 14; v_call: TRBV19; d_call: -; j_call: TRBJ1-5; clone_size: -; cdr3_nt: TGTGCCCTGGGGGACCCGGGGAGCAATCAGCCCCAGCATTTT; cdr3_aa: CALGDPGSNQPQHF
cdr3_length: 13; v_call: TRBV5-1; d_call: -; j_call: TRBJ1-2; clone_size: -; cdr3_nt: TGCGCCAGCAGTTTGAGTAGGCTCCGGGGCTACACCTTC; cdr3_aa: CASSLSRLRGYTF
cdr3_length: 14; v_call: TRBV30; d_call: TRBD1; j_call: TRBJ2-3; clone_size: -; cdr3_nt: TGTGCCTGGGGACAGGAGTTTAGCACAGATACGCAGTATTTT; cdr3_aa: CAWGQEFSTDTQYF
cdr3_length: 16; v_call: TRBV7-2; d_call: -; j_call: TRBJ2-3; clone_size: -; cdr3_nt: TGTGCCAGCAGCTTAGACACCCGGTATAGCACAGATACGCAGTATTTT; cdr3_aa: CASSLDTRYSTDTQYF
cdr3_length: 16; v_call: TRBV30; d_call: -; j_call: TRBJ2-1; clone_size: -; cdr3_nt: TGTGCCACACTCGCACTGAGGGGAAGCCCCTACAATGAGCAGTTCTTC; cdr3_aa: CATLALRGSPYNEQFF
cdr3_length: 16; v_call: TRBV2; d_call: -; j_call: TRBJ2-5; clone_size: once; cdr3_nt: TGTGCCAGCGGCTTTTCCCGTAACGCCGCAACGGAGACCCAGTACTTC; cdr3_aa: CASGFSRNAATETQYF
cdr3_length: 12; v_call: TRBV30; d_call: -; j_call: TRBJ1-1; clone_size: -; cdr3_nt: TGTGCCGGCGGGAGGGTCTCTAGTTTAGCTTTCTTT; cdr3_aa: CAGGRVSSLAFF
cdr3_length: 12; v_call: TRBV15; d_call: -; j_call: TRBJ2-7; clone_size: -; cdr3_nt: TGTGCCACCAGCAGGCGGTACTACGAGCAGTGCTTC; cdr3_aa: CATSRRYYEQCF
cdr3_length: 17; v_call: TRBV4-1; d_call: TRBD1; j_call: TRBJ2-3; clone_size: -; cdr3_nt: TGCGCCAGCAGCCCCTTAGCCCTCCGGGACAGGTCAGATACGCAGTATTTT; cdr3_aa: CASSPLALRDRSDTQYF
cdr3_length: 13; v_call: TRBV9; d_call: -; j_call: TRBJ1-1; clone_size: -; cdr3_nt: TGTGCCAGCAGCCCACCCGGGGGCACTGAAGCTTTCTTT; cdr3_aa: CASSPPGGTEAFF
cdr3_length: 10; v_call: TRBV20-1; d_call: -; j_call: TRBJ1-2; clone_size: -; cdr3_nt: TGCAGTGCTAGACTGGGAGGCTACACCTTC; cdr3_aa: CSARLGGYTF
cdr3_length: 13; v_call: TRBV9; d_call: -; j_call: TRBJ1-4; clone_size: -; cdr3_nt: TGTGCCAGCAGCGCTGGGCCGGGGGAAAAACTGTTTTTT; cdr3_aa: CASSAGPGEKLFF
cdr3_length: 14; v_call: TRBV4-1; d_call: -; j_call: TRBJ1-1; clone_size: -; cdr3_nt: TGCGCCAGCAGCCTGGGACGGATGAACACTGAAGCTTTCTTT; cdr3_aa: CASSLGRMNTEAFF
cdr3_length: 16; v_call: TRBV11-2; d_call: -; j_call: TRBJ2-1; clone_size: -; cdr3_nt: TGTGCCAGCAGCTTAGGAAATAGCGGTTCCTACAATGAGCAGTTCTTC; cdr3_aa: CASSLGNSGSYNEQFF
cdr3_length: 15; v_call: TRBV3-1/TRBV3-2; d_call: -; j_call: TRBJ2-5; clone_size: -; cdr3_nt: TGTGCCAGCAGCAATTCGCCGGGGCCTGGGGAGACCCAGTACTTC; cdr3_aa: CASSNSPGPGETQYF
cdr3_length: 15; v_call: TRBV2; d_call: -; j_call: TRBJ2-3; clone_size: -; cdr3_nt: TGTGCCAGCAACGTACAGGGGACTAGCACAGATACGCAGTATTTT; cdr3_aa: CASNVQGTSTDTQYF
cdr3_length: 17; v_call: TRBV27; d_call: -; j_call: TRBJ1-2; clone_size: -; cdr3_nt: TGTGCCAGCATCCCCTTCCCCACAGATGGGGCATACTATGGCTACACCTTC; cdr3_aa: CASIPFPTDGAYYGYTF
cdr3_length: 14; v_call: TRBV19; d_call: -; j_call: TRBJ1-1; clone_size: -; cdr3_nt: TGTGCCAGTAGTATACAGGGGCTGAACACTGAAGCTTTCTTT; cdr3_aa: CASSIQGLNTEAFF